These 8 T cell receptor beta chains originate from one sample sequenced in a study of cytomegalovirus exposure and HLA in healthy donors (dated by TCRdb to about 2017). Preparation of the library involved the immunoSEQ multiplex PCR assay. For the multiplex PCR, a mixture combining 60 forward primers for TCR Vbeta segments and 13 reverse primers for TCR Jbeta segments was used. TCRdb's version of the immuneACCESS table is confined to in-frame rearrangements and falls short of the full clone set. An unresolved V gene accounts for under half of the shortfall where checked; the remainder is of unknown origin. For this sample the table gives more than 150,000 clones, of which 75% to 90% were detected only once. The leading ten clones occupy over 1.5% of the sample. The sequenced sample consisted of PBMCs. The receptors derive from a woman aged 18-29 years in good health and CMV-seronegative.

The rearrangement uses TRBV19 and TRBJ1-2; D possibly corresponds to TRBD1 (6 bases). Germline CDR1 is LNHDA and CDR2 is SQIVND (reference sequence). V gave up 3 bases and J gave up 4 bases, with 18 bases separating them. This CDR3 has 16 residues. CDR3 nucleotides: TGTGCCAGTAGTATCTTTGCCGAGGGGGGGACCTATGGCTACACCTTC. Its translation: CASSIFAEGGTYGYTF.

This clone was detected once. This chain uses TRBV6-1 with TRBJ1-1, with 11 positions matching TRBD1. Trimming removed 6 bases from V and 8 bases from J; junction bases left unmatched: 11. Germline V gene sequence: CDR1 MNHNS, CDR2 SASEGT. The CDR3 covers 15 residues. CDR3 amino acids: CASSEGGTGGREAFF. The CDR3 DNA follows: TGTGCCAGCAGCGAGGGGGGGACAGGGGGTAGAGAAGCTTTCTTT.

The chain carries TRBV6-5 and TRBJ1-1; 9 bases align to TRBD1. With V trimmed by 6 bases and J by 5 bases, 7 bases remained unmatched. Germline CDR1 reads MNHEY; CDR2 reads SVGAGI. This CDR3 has 14 amino acids. CDR3 amino acids: CASRPQGATTEAFF. The CDR3 DNA reads as TGTGCCAGCAGGCCACAGGGGGCGACGACTGAAGCTTTCTTT.

V usage is TRBV4-1 and J usage is TRBJ1-2; 9 bases agree with TRBD1. In germline, CDR1 is MGHRA, CDR2 YSYEKL. This CDR3 region has 14 residues. Unmatched junction bases numbered 4, after V lost 0 bases and J lost 8 bases. The CDR3 coding sequence is TGCGCCAGCAGCCAAGAAGGGACAGGGTACGGCTACACCTTC. It codes for CASSQEGTGYGYTF.

The chain joins TRBV7-9 to TRBJ2-1; D gene unclear. In germline, CDR1 is SEHNR, CDR2 FQNEAQ (reference sequence). Trimming took 5 bases from V and 6 from J, leaving 11 bases between them. The CDR3 sequence is 13 residues long. The CDR3 protein is CASSQEDANEQFF. The DNA of the CDR3 is TGTGCCAGCAGCCAGGAAGATGCCAATGAGCAGTTCTTC. Using reference TRBV7-9 and TRBJ2-1 for the parts outside the CDR3, the full variable domain is DTGVSQNPRHKITKRGQNVTFRCDPISEHNRLYWYRQTLGQGPEFLTYFQNEAQLEKSRLLSDRFSAERPKGSFSTLEIQRTEQGDSAMYLCASSQEDANEQFFGPGTRLTVL.

The rearrangement links TRBV19 to TRBJ2-1; D not resolved. The CDR3 extends over 13 amino acids. Germline assignment: CDR1 LNHDA and CDR2 SQIVND (reference sequence). Trimming removed 3 bases at V and 5 bases at J, with 8 bases between. The CDR3 here is CASSIRGHNEQFF. The CDR3 DNA reads as TGTGCCAGTAGTATCCGTGGGCACAATGAGCAGTTCTTC.

V gene TRBV6-4 combines with J gene TRBJ1-3, with 10 bases lining up with TRBD1. The CDR3 contains 19 residues. Germline assignment: CDR1 MRHNA and CDR2 SNTAGT. V shed 0 bases, J shed 3 bases, and the junction held 11 bases outside the gene matches. This CDR3 reads CASSDSVQGDRGYGNTIYF. As DNA, the CDR3 is TGTGCCAGCAGTGACTCAGTCCAGGGGGACAGGGGTTATGGAAACACCATATATTTT.

This clone was found a few times. The chain combines TRBV15 with TRBJ1-1; unclear D gene. The CDR3 spans 14 residues. CDR1 LNHNV and CDR2 YYDKDF come from the germline V gene (reference sequence). V was clipped by 0 bases and J by 5 bases, with 10 bases between them. The CDR3 reads CATSRDPGRTEAFF. CDR3 bases: TGTGCCACCAGCAGAGATCCAGGAAGGACTGAAGCTTTCTTT.